These 30 T cell receptor beta chains were all obtained from the same sample, sequenced in a study of cytomegalovirus exposure and HLA in healthy donors (dated by TCRdb to 2016 to 2017). The library was obtained by the immunoSEQ multiplex PCR assay. For the multiplex PCR, a mixture combining 60 forward primers for TCR Vbeta segments and 13 reverse primers for TCR Jbeta segments was used. What TCRdb holds here is the immuneACCESS table cut down to in-frame rearrangements. Part of the clones is not present; checked against another copy, under half of the missing clones reflect an unresolved V gene, and the others are unexplained. In this sample the table shows some 130,000 clones, around three quarters of which occur a single time. The ten largest clones take up 4.5% to 5% of the sample. Specimen: PBMCs. These receptors all stem from a young man in good health.

The chain combines TRBV9 with TRBJ2-1; 14 bases fit TRBD2. The CDR3 runs to 19 residues. The germline CDR1 and CDR2 sequences are SGDLS and YYNGEE. The ends lost 3 bases at V and 1 base at J; junction bases unmatched: 9. CDR3 residues: CASSAGTSGSGRSYNEQFF. The CDR3, as DNA: TGTGCCAGCAGCGCCGGGACTAGCGGGAGTGGAAGGTCCTACAATGAGCAGTTCTTC. Based on the CDR3 plus reference TRBV9 and TRBJ2-1, the full variable domain is DSGVTQTPKHLITATGQRVTLRCSPRSGDLSVYWYQQSLDQGLQFLIQYYNGEERAKGNILERFSAQQFPDLHSELNLSSLELGDSALYFCASSAGTSGSGRSYNEQFFGPGTRLTVL.

The rearrangement links TRBV13 to TRBJ2-5, with 12 bases identical to TRBD2. Matching the DNA end better, TRBJ2-7 makes the J call doubtful. The germline gives CDR1 PRHDT, CDR2 FYEKMQ (reference sequence). This CDR3 region has 14 residues. This chain's CDR3 is CASRTSGSAYEQYF. CDR3 nucleotides: TGTGCCAGCAGGACTAGCGGGAGTGCCTACGAGCAGTACTTC.

The V and J genes are TRBV18 and TRBJ1-5, with TRBD1 as a possible D gene (5 bases). The ends were cut back, 4 bases at V and 7 bases at J, with 8 bases in the middle. CDR3 length: 12 residues. Germline V lookup: CDR1 KGHSH, CDR2 LQKENI. CDR3 bases: TGTGCCAGCTCACTTCCAGGGCAGCCCCAGCATTTT. Protein: CASSLPGQPQHF.

The chain recombines TRBV6-1 with TRBJ2-1; D perhaps matches TRBD2 (5 bases). V dropped 2 bases and J dropped 0 bases, with 8 bases sitting between them. The CDR3 runs 15 residues. Germline V gene data show CDR1 as MNHNS and CDR2 as SASEGT. The DNA of the CDR3 is TGTGCCAGCAGTGAACCCCGGGGCTCCTACAATGAGCAGTTCTTC. Its protein is CASSEPRGSYNEQFF.

This chain joins TRBV10-3 and TRBJ2-7; 7 bases map to TRBD2. The length of the CDR3 is 14 residues. Germline assignment: CDR1 ENHRY and CDR2 SYGVKD. The ends lost 7 bases at V and 1 base at J; junction bases unmatched: 7. CDR3: CAIKGLEESYEQYF. The CDR3 coding sequence is TGTGCCATCAAAGGACTAGAGGAGTCCTACGAGCAGTACTTC.

This chain uses TRBV9 with TRBJ2-7, with 8 bases fitting TRBD2. After removal of 0 bases from V and 4 bases from J, the junction contained 6 bases not matched to a gene. The CDR3 sequence is 15 residues long. Germline values: CDR1 SGDLS, CDR2 YYNGEE. This chain's CDR3 is CASSVDSGRQYEQYF. The CDR3 region has the DNA TGTGCCAGCAGCGTAGACAGCGGGAGACAGTACGAGCAGTACTTC.

V usage is TRBV7-3 and J usage is TRBJ2-7, with TRBD2 identical over 8 bases. Germline V lookup: CDR1 SGHTA, CDR2 FQGTGA. This CDR3 is built from 11 residues. V lost 8 bases, J lost 6 bases, and 3 bases stayed unmatched. DNA of the CDR3: TGTGCCAGCCCTAGCGGGCCCGAGCAGTACTTC. Protein: CASPSGPEQYF.

The chain joins TRBV30 to TRBJ1-4; D is unclear. V was cut by 0 bases and J by 0 bases, with 11 bases left in between. The CDR3 runs to 16 residues. CDR1 and CDR2 (germline): GTSNPN, SVGIG (reference sequence). Written as DNA, the CDR3 is TGTGCCTGGAGTGTTTCCCAACTTGCAACTAATGAAAAACTGTTTTTT. This gives the protein CAWSVSQLATNEKLFF.

J is TRBJ1-2 and V is TRBV9, with D hard to call. The V gene lost 6 bases and the J gene lost 3 bases, with 18 bases spanning the gap. Germline-derived CDR1 and CDR2 are SGDLS and YYNGEE. This CDR3 is 15 amino acids long. CDR3 sequence: CASTPSAVRDYGYTF. CDR3 in DNA: TGTGCCAGCACCCCTTCGGCGGTGAGGGACTATGGCTACACCTTC. Filled out from reference TRBV9 and TRBJ1-2, the complete variable domain reads DSGVTQTPKHLITATGQRVTLRCSPRSGDLSVYWYQQSLDQGLQFLIQYYNGEERAKGNILERFSAQQFPDLHSELNLSSLELGDSALYFCASTPSAVRDYGYTFGSGTRLTVV.

The chain recombines TRBV11-3 with TRBJ1-1, with TRBD1 matching 7 bases. With 5 bases clipped from V and 3 bases from J, the junction kept 6 bases outside the gene matches. The CDR3 has 14 amino acids. The germline CDR1 and CDR2 sequences are SGHNT and YENEEA. The CDR3 here is CASSPEGAYTEAFF. The DNA for the CDR3 is TGTGCCAGCAGCCCGGAGGGGGCGTACACTGAAGCTTTCTTT.

Of note for this clone: This CDR3 is also generated by other DNA sequences in the sample. The genes are TRBV18 and TRBJ2-1, with 8 bases matching TRBD2. The CDR3 totals 15 residues. Looked up from germline, CDR1 is KGHSH and CDR2 is LQKENI. The junction had 4 bases not matched to a gene; V was cut back by 6 bases and J by 0 bases. In nucleotides, the CDR3 is TGTGCCAGCTCGCCCGCGGGGGGCTCCTACAATGAGCAGTTCTTC. Its translation: CASSPAGGSYNEQFF.

This sequence joins TRBV28 and TRBJ2-5; 7 bases agree with TRBD1. Looked up from germline, CDR1 is MDHEN and CDR2 is SYDVKM. The V and J ends lost 3 bases and 11 bases, in that order; junction bases with no gene match: 12. This CDR3 is built from 14 residues. CDR3 loop: CASSLLNRGREQYF. CDR3 in DNA: TGTGCCAGCAGTTTGTTGAACAGGGGTAGGGAGCAGTACTTC. The variable domain in full, completed from reference TRBV28 and TRBJ2-5, reads DVKVTQSSRYLVKRTGEKVFLECVQDMDHENMFWYRQDPGLGLRLIYFSYDVKMKEKGDIPEGYSVSREKKERFSLILESASTNQTSMYLCASSLLNRGREQYFGPGTRLLVL.

This clone has more than one count but fewer than ten. The V and J genes are TRBV9 and TRBJ2-7; TRBD1 aligns across 7 bases. The CDR3 totals 14 residues. In germline, CDR1 is SGDLS, CDR2 YYNGEE. Trimming cost V 5 bases and J 1 base; bases outside gene matches: 6. CDR3: CASSTGTASYEQYF. The CDR3 region has the DNA TGTGCCAGCAGTACCGGGACAGCGTCCTACGAGCAGTACTTC.

This clone has a handful of counts. The rearrangement uses TRBV5-5 and TRBJ1-4; D possibly corresponds to TRBD1 (6 bases). The V gene's germline CDR1 is SGHKS and CDR2 YYEKEE (reference sequence). The CDR3 has 16 amino acids. V lost 4 bases and J 4 bases, leaving 17 bases between the germline ends. The CDR3 region is CASSGYSGGGNEKLFF. In nucleotides, the CDR3 is TGTGCCAGCAGCGGCTATTCGGGAGGGGGTAATGAAAAACTGTTTTTT. The entire variable domain, with the rest obtained from reference TRBV5-5 and TRBJ1-4, is as follows: DAGVTQSPTHLIKTRGQQVTLRCSPISGHKSVSWYQQVLGQGPQFIFQYYEKEERGRGNFPDRFSARQFPNYSSELNVNALLLGDSALYLCASSGYSGGGNEKLFFGSGTQLSVL.

This clone was seen a single time. V usage is TRBV4-1 and J usage is TRBJ2-5; 7 positions match TRBD2. After removal of 8 bases from V and 2 bases from J, the junction contained 11 bases not matched to a gene. CDR1 and CDR2 from the germline V gene are MGHRA and YSYEKL. The CDR3 consists of 15 residues. CDR3 sequence reads: CASGGVSGLQETQYF. DNA for the CDR3: TGCGCCAGCGGTGGGGTTAGCGGGTTGCAAGAGACCCAGTACTTC.

This chain links TRBV7-9 with TRBJ2-3; 8 bases are a match to TRBD1. J gave up 2 bases and V 5 bases, and 9 bases lay outside the gene matches. Per the germline V gene, CDR1 is SEHNR and CDR2 is FQNEAQ (reference sequence). This CDR3 spans 16 amino acids. The CDR3 loop is CASSLDRGSDTDTQYF. Written as DNA, the CDR3 is TGTGCCAGCAGCCTTGACAGGGGATCGGACACAGATACGCAGTATTTT.

The chain couples TRBV29-1 to TRBJ1-1; D ambiguous. This CDR3 spans 12 amino acids. CDR1 and CDR2 (germline): SQVTM, ANQGSEA. V shed 4 bases and J shed 2 bases, with 8 bases lying between them. CDR3 region: CSVGRRNTEAFF. CDR3 nucleotide sequence: TGCAGCGTTGGTCGCAGAAACACTGAAGCTTTCTTT.

V is TRBV9 and J is TRBJ2-7; 9 bases are shared with TRBD1. In germline, CDR1 is SGDLS, CDR2 YYNGEE. This CDR3 is 15 amino acids long. Unmatched junction bases numbered 3, after V lost 2 bases and J lost 0 bases. CDR3 region: CASSVGTGSSYEQYF. The DNA of the CDR3 is TGTGCCAGCAGCGTGGGGACAGGGAGCTCCTACGAGCAGTACTTC.

The chain is built from TRBV5-3 and TRBJ2-3, with 12 bases aligning to TRBD2. Being an ORF, TRBV5-3 has a function that is uncertain. J was trimmed by 2 bases and V by 4 bases; bases with no gene match: 5. The CDR3 is made up of 16 amino acids. CDR3: CARSPGLAGTTDTQYF. As DNA, the CDR3 is TGTGCCAGAAGCCCCGGACTAGCGGGGACCACAGATACGCAGTATTTT.

The V gene is TRBV18, the J gene TRBJ2-1; tentatively, D is TRBD2 (5 bases). Trimming shortened V by 6 bases and J by 9 bases, and 21 bases separated the two germline ends. The CDR3 covers 15 residues. CDR1 is KGHSH, CDR2 LQKENI, per germline. Here the CDR3 reads CASSPDGNPRGEQFF. The CDR3 region has the DNA TGTGCCAGCTCCCCCGACGGGAATCCCAGAGGTGAGCAGTTCTTC.

The sample holds one count of this clone. The V and J genes are TRBV2 and TRBJ2-1, with a tentative D call TRBD1 (6 bases). Germline CDR1 is SNHLY and CDR2 is FYNNEI. The CDR3 runs to 15 residues. V was cut by 6 bases and J by 4 bases, with 16 bases left in between. CDR3 DNA sequence: TGTGCCAGCAGCTCTAGTGGGACACAATACAATGAGCAGTTCTTC. This encodes CASSSSGTQYNEQFF.

This chain uses TRBV7-9 with TRBJ1-1, with D perhaps matching TRBD1 (6 bases). This CDR3 comprises 12 residues. Germline loops: CDR1 SEHNR, CDR2 FQNEAQ (reference sequence). V dropped 5 bases and J dropped 5 bases, with 9 bases sitting between them. The CDR3 loop reads CASSTGITEAFF. In DNA, the CDR3 is TGTGCCAGCAGCACAGGGATAACTGAAGCTTTCTTT.

The V call is TRBV11-2, the J call TRBJ1-1; 7 bases agree with TRBD1. This CDR3 is built from 18 residues. With 5 bases clipped from V and 2 bases from J, the junction kept 17 bases outside the gene matches. The germline V gene has CDR1 SGHAT and CDR2 FQNNGV. The DNA of the CDR3 is TGTGCCAGCAGCCAATCCCTCAAAAGCCGGGACAGCAACACTGAAGCTTTCTTT. Protein sequence: CASSQSLKSRDSNTEAFF.

The chain joins TRBV6-5 to TRBJ2-5, with TRBD1 matching over 9 bases. Trimming cost V 6 bases and J 4 bases; bases outside gene matches: 9. Germline CDR1 and CDR2: MNHEY and SVGAGI. CDR3 size: 15 residues. The CDR3 loop is CASRAGTGRGETQYF. The CDR3 DNA follows: TGTGCCAGCAGAGCCGGGACAGGGAGGGGAGAGACCCAGTACTTC.

The V and J genes are TRBV9 and TRBJ2-3; the D gene is possibly TRBD1 (6 bases). This CDR3 is built from 15 residues. V was pared by 0 bases and J by 4 bases, with 12 bases between. In germline, CDR1 is SGDLS, CDR2 YYNGEE. This chain's CDR3 is CASSVEGVDADTQYF. The CDR3 DNA reads TGTGCCAGCAGCGTAGAGGGGGTGGACGCAGATACGCAGTATTTT.

The chain is built from TRBV5-8 and TRBJ2-7; 9 bases align to TRBD1. The germline V gene has CDR1 SGHTS and CDR2 YDEGEE. This CDR3 is built from 14 residues. V was clipped by 4 bases and J by 6 bases; unmatched bases: 8. CDR3 loop: CASSRNRGPREQYF. The CDR3 DNA is TGTGCCAGCAGCAGAAACAGGGGGCCCCGCGAGCAGTACTTC.

This clone occurred once. The chain combines TRBV6-1 with TRBJ2-1; D unclear. The CDR3 has 11 amino acids. Trimming stripped 3 bases from V and 9 bases from J, with 6 bases between. Germline CDR1 is MNHNS and CDR2 is SASEGT. The DNA of the CDR3 is TGTGCCAGCAGTGAGGGCCCTGAGCAGTTCTTC. Encoded protein: CASSEGPEQFF.

This sequence joins TRBV18 and TRBJ2-5; a possible D gene is TRBD2 (7 bases). Per germline, CDR1 KGHSH and CDR2 LQKENI. The CDR3 loop spans 14 amino acids. Between the trimmed V and J ends, which lost 3 bases and 1 base, there was a span of 9 bases. CDR3 in DNA: TGTGCCAGCTCACCGGGGGGGCCCCAAGAGACCCAGTACTTC. Its protein is CASSPGGPQETQYF.

This clone occurred a few times. This chain connects TRBV7-8 to TRBJ2-1, with a possible D match to TRBD2 (5 bases). The V gene lost 2 bases and the J gene lost 7 bases, with 15 bases spanning the gap. Germline V CDR1 and CDR2: SGHVS, FQNEAQ. This CDR3 has 15 residues. In DNA, the CDR3 is TGTGCCAGCAGCTTAACGGCTAGCAGCTGGAATGAGCAGTTCTTC. Translated, it gives CASSLTASSWNEQFF.

This clone was found a few times. The chain employs TRBV28 and TRBJ2-2; D ambiguous. V was shortened by 1 base and J by 4 bases, with 4 bases between the two germline ends. The germline V gene encodes CDR1 MDHEN and CDR2 SYDVKM. The CDR3 spans 13 residues. The CDR3 sequence: CASSLSSTGELFF. The CDR3 nucleotides read TGTGCCAGCAGTTTATCCAGCACCGGGGAGCTGTTTTTT.